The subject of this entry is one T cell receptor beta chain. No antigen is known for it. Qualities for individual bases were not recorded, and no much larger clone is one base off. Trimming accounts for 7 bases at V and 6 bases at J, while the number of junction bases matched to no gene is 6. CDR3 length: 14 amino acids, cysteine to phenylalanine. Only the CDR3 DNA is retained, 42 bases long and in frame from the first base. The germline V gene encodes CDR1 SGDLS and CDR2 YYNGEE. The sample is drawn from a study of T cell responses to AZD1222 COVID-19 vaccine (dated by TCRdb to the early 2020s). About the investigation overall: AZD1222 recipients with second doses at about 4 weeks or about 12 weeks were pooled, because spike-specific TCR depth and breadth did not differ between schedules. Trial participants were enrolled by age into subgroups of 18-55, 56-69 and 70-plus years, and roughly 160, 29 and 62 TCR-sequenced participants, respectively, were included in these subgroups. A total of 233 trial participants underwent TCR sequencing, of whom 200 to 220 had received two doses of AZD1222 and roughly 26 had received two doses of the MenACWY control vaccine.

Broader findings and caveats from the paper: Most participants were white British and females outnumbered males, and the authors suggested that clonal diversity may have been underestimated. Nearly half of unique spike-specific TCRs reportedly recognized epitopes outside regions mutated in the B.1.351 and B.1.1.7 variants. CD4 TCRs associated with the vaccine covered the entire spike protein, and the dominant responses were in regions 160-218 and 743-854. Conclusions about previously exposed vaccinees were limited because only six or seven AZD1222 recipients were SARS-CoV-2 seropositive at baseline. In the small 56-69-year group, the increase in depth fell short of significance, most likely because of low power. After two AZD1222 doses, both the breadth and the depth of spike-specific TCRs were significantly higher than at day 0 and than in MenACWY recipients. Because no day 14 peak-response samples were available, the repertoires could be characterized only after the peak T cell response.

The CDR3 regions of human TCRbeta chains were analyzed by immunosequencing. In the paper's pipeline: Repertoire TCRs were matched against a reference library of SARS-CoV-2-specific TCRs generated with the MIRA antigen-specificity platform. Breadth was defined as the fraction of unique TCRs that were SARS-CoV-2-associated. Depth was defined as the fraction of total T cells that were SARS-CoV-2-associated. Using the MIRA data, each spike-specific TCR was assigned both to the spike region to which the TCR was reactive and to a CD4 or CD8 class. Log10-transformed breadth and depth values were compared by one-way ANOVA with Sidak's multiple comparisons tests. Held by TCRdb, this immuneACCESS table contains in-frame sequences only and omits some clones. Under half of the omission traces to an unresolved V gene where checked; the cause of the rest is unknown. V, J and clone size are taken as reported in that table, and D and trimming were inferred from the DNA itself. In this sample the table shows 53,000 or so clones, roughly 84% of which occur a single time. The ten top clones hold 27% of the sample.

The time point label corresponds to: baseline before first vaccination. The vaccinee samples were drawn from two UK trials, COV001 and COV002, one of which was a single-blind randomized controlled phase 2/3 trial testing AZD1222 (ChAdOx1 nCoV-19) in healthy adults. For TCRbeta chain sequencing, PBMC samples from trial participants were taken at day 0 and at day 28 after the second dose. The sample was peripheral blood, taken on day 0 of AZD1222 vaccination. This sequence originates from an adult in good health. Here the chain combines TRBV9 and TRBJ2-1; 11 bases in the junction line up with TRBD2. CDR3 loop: CASGASGRSNEQFF. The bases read TGTGCCAGCGGGGCTAGCGGGAGGAGCAATGAGCAGTTCTTC.